The table lists the clone carrying this T cell receptor (beta chain) with a count of one. The sample belongs to a study of control samples from healthy donors and cancer patients. This CDR3 comprises 15 residues. The V and J ends lost 2 bases and 2 bases respectively, with 11 bases between them. CDR1 and CDR2 from the germline V gene are MNHNS and SASEGT. Assay used: immunoSEQ multiplex PCR; TCRdb lists only in-frame clones, some missing. The sample includes about 130,000 clones, 80% to 95% of them seen just once. Sequencing used PBMCs. The chain is built from TRBV6-1 and TRBJ2-3; D is perhaps TRBD2 (6 bases). This clonotype originated in a man of 80 years or more with head and neck cancer. CDR3 DNA: TGTGCCAGCAGTGAACTCCAGGGACTCACAGATACGCAGTATTTT. Translated, it gives CASSELQGLTDTQYF.